This T cell receptor beta chain was identified in a study of blood T cell repertoires in COVID-19. This clone was seen once. This CDR3 comprises 13 residues. Trimming took 8 bases from V and 6 from J; bases not matched to a gene: 7. The data were produced by immunoSEQ multiplex PCR, yet TCRdb's version contains in-frame clones alone and is incomplete. The table has about 43,000 clones, roughly 88% seen once. The rearrangement links TRBV12-3 or TRBV12-4 to TRBJ1-1; 9 bases match TRBD1. This clonotype was obtained from a man between 60 and 70 years old with active COVID-19. Source material: peripheral blood. CDR3 in amino acids: CASCNRGLSEAFF. The CDR3 DNA is TGTGCCAGCTGTAACAGGGGGCTGTCTGAAGCTTTCTTT.